Below are 17 T cell receptor beta chains sequenced from a single sample in a study of response to subunit inactivated influenza vaccine. TCRdb independently ran MiXCR on the RT-PCR reads; one entry per CDR3 protein. Among 150,000 to 200,000 distinct CDR3 sequences listed, approximately 12% were seen once. The same specimen was also included in a second study, on T cells expressing NK-cell markers. According to that study: Production of TCR beta cDNA relied on 5'RACE template switching with UMIs.

Source: CD8+ T cells sorted from PBMCs, taken approximately 12 days after vaccination. All receptors come from a man aged 50 or older who received an inactivated influenza vaccine.

This clonotype has just a few counts. The genes are TRBV3-1 and TRBJ1-2; a possible D gene is TRBD1 (6 bases). Germline V CDR1 and CDR2: LGHDT, YNNKEL (reference sequence). Trimming took off 2 bases at V and 1 base at J, with 14 bases between the two ends. CDR3 length equals 16 residues. CDR3 protein: CASSQPSQGLNYGYTF. The CDR3 DNA sequence: TGTGCCAGCAGCCAACCCTCCCAGGGGCTTAACTATGGCTACACCTTC.

This chain connects TRBV7-3 to TRBJ2-7; the match to TRBD2 covers 8 bases. The V segment lost 0 bases and the J segment 2 bases; nucleotides outside the gene matches: 15. Germline assignment: CDR1 SGHTA and CDR2 FQGTGA. CDR3 length equals 19 residues. The CDR3 coding sequence is TGTGCCAGCAGCTTAACTCCTTCGGGGCTAGCGGGTGCAACCTACGAGCAGTACTTC. This translates into CASSLTPSGLAGATYEQYF.

The chain has TRBV27 and TRBJ2-2; perhaps TRBD1 as D (6 bases). Germline V gene data show CDR1 as MNHEY and CDR2 as SMNVEV (reference sequence). The CDR3 length is 15 residues. The V end lost 1 base, the J end lost 4 bases, and 10 bases lay between the germline ends. CDR3 sequence (DNA): TGTGCCAGCAGTTTATTAGGGGGAAGCACCGGGGAGCTGTTTTTT. It encodes CASSLLGGSTGELFF.

This clonotype was counted at least ten times. V gene TRBV20-1 combines with J gene TRBJ1-2, with D maybe TRBD1 (5 bases). Per the germline V gene, CDR1 is DFQATT and CDR2 is SNEGSKA (reference sequence). V lost 1 base, J lost 2 bases, and 8 bases lay in between. This CDR3 contains 13 residues. CDR3 bases: TGCAGTGCTAGAGTCAGGGAGAACTATGGCTACACCTTC. This encodes CSARVRENYGYTF.

This chain joins TRBV7-2 and TRBJ2-2; D unclear. Trimming cost V 3 bases and J 2 bases, with 10 bases left between them. Looked up from germline, CDR1 is SGHTA and CDR2 is FQGNSA. This CDR3 has 15 residues. The CDR3 DNA reads TGTGCCAGCAGCTTGAACCGGGTCAACACCGGGGAGCTGTTTTTT. Protein sequence: CASSLNRVNTGELFF.

This clonotype has more than one count but fewer than ten. The V call is TRBV10-3, the J call TRBJ2-3, with a tentative D call TRBD1 (6 bases). The CDR3 runs to 15 residues. V lost 3 bases, J lost 0 bases, and 10 bases lay in between. Germline CDR1 reads ENHRY; CDR2 reads SYGVKD. The CDR3 region is CAISEGQSSTDTQYF. In DNA form, the CDR3 reads TGTGCCATCAGTGAAGGACAGTCTAGCACAGATACGCAGTATTTT.

This clonotype was seen more than once but under ten times. The chain has TRBV6-1 and TRBJ2-5; no reliable D call. The CDR3 loop spans 14 amino acids. V lost 3 bases and J lost 7, with 15 bases in between. Germline loops: CDR1 MNHNS, CDR2 SASEGT. CDR3 in DNA: TGTGCCAGCAGTGACCGGACCCCGACGGGGACCCAGTACTTC. Protein product: CASSDRTPTGTQYF.

This clonotype has only a few counts. The rearrangement joins TRBV7-9 to TRBJ2-7; D tentatively reads TRBD1 or TRBD2 (6 bases each). The CDR3 spans 15 residues. The germline V and J ends were trimmed by 3 bases and 3 bases, with 15 bases remaining between them. Germline assignment: CDR1 SEHNR and CDR2 FQNEAQ (reference sequence). DNA for the CDR3: TGTGCCAGCAGCTTTTCCGGGGGCTCCCTCTACGAGCAGTACTTC. Protein sequence: CASSFSGGSLYEQYF.

This clonotype appeared a few times. This chain joins TRBV7-3 and TRBJ2-3; tentative D call: TRBD2 (6 bases). CDR1 SGHTA and CDR2 FQGTGA come from the germline V gene. This CDR3 contains 15 residues. Trimming removed 5 bases from V and 0 bases from J, with 12 bases in between. CDR3 in DNA: TGTGCCAGCAGCGCAGAGGCGGGAAGCACAGATACGCAGTATTTT. Translating gives CASSAEAGSTDTQYF. Together with reference TRBV7-3 and TRBJ2-3, the CDR3 gives the full variable domain: GAGVSQTPSNKVTEKGKYVELRCDPISGHTALYWYRQSLGQGPEFLIYFQGTGAADDSGLPNDRFFAVRPEGSVSTLKIQRTERGDSAVYLCASSAEAGSTDTQYFGPGTRLTVL.

V is TRBV6-2 or TRBV6-3 and J is TRBJ2-3; no definite D call. Trimming left V 2 bases short and J 1 base short, with 13 bases between. CDR1 and CDR2 (germline): MNHEY, SVGEGT. The CDR3 length is 16 residues. The chain's CDR3 is CASSYPGPFGTDTQYF. The CDR3 DNA is TGTGCCAGCAGTTACCCGGGCCCCTTTGGCACAGATACGCAGTATTTT.

A few counts support this clonotype. The chain is built from TRBV25-1 and TRBJ1-3; D possibly corresponds to TRBD1 (5 bases). This CDR3 is built from 13 residues. Germline V gene sequence: CDR1 MGHDK, CDR2 SYGVNS. V was clipped by 4 bases and J by 3 bases, with 7 bases between them. The CDR3 region has the DNA TGTGCCAGCAGTGGGACACTTGGAAACACCATATATTTT. Translated, it gives CASSGTLGNTIYF. The full variable domain, completed using reference TRBV25-1 and TRBJ1-3, is EADIYQTPRYLVIGTGKKITLECSQTMGHDKMYWYQQDPGMELHLIHYSYGVNSTEKGDLSSESTVSRIRTEHFPLTLESARPSHTSQYLCASSGTLGNTIYFGEGSWLTVV.

The V gene is TRBV28, the J gene TRBJ2-7; weak D call: TRBD1 (6 bases). CDR3 length: 14 residues. The germline V gene has CDR1 MDHEN and CDR2 SYDVKM. V lost 7 bases and J lost 2, with 15 bases in between. The CDR3 bases are TGTGCCAGCAAGCCCACAGGGTCGGCCTACGAGCAGTACTTC. Protein sequence: CASKPTGSAYEQYF.

This clonotype was observed a few times. This sequence joins TRBV6-6 and TRBJ1-1; the D is unclear. This CDR3 comprises 12 residues. The V end was cut by 2 bases, the J end by 6 bases, with 7 bases between. From germline, CDR1 is MNHNY and CDR2 SVGAGI (reference sequence). The CDR3 here is CASSYVYPEAFF. The CDR3 nucleotides read TGTGCCAGCAGTTACGTCTACCCTGAAGCTTTCTTT.

This clonotype was observed a handful of times. The rearrangement links TRBV20-1 to TRBJ2-7, with D hard to call. CDR1 is DFQATT, CDR2 SNEGSKA, per germline (reference sequence). The CDR3 is 12 amino acids. V lost 6 bases to trimming and J lost 3 bases, with 12 bases between them. The CDR3: CSAFIGIYEQYF. The CDR3 DNA is TGCAGTGCCTTCATAGGGATCTACGAGCAGTACTTC.

The CDR3 coding sequence is TGCGCCAGCAGCCAAGATGGGACGGGCCGTGAAAAACTGTTTTTT. This gives the protein CASSQDGTGREKLFF. The rearrangement uses TRBV4-3 and TRBJ1-4; TRBD1 is a possible D gene (5 bases). Germline-derived CDR1 and CDR2 are LGHNA and YSLEER. Trimming took 0 bases from V and 7 from J, leaving 12 bases between them. The CDR3 covers 15 residues.

This clonotype was seen repeatedly, ten times or more. The chain employs TRBV7-8 and TRBJ2-1; 10 bases line up with TRBD2. Germline CDR1 and CDR2: SGHVS and FQNEAQ. CDR3 size: 16 residues. V lost 1 base and J lost 3; bases outside the gene matches: 3. CDR3 bases: TGTGCCAGCAGCTTAGAAGTAGCGGGGGGCTACAATGAGCAGTTCTTC. It translates to CASSLEVAGGYNEQFF.

The V gene is TRBV19, the J gene TRBJ2-7; D gene uncertain. The CDR3 loop spans 14 amino acids. CDR1 LNHDA and CDR2 SQIVND come from the germline V gene (reference sequence). V dropped 4 bases and J dropped 1 base, with 11 bases sitting between them. The CDR3 sequence: CASSTRWQSYEQYF. DNA for the CDR3: TGTGCCAGTAGTACCCGGTGGCAGTCCTACGAGCAGTACTTC.